The 20 T cell receptor beta chains given below trace back to one sample, sequenced in a study of T cells in Graves' hyperthyroidism and ophthalmopathy. Template material for amplifying TCR beta CDR3 regions consisted of RNA transcripts. The study used the HTBI primer set for a first-round RT-PCR of the TCR CDR3. TCRdb reprocessed the multiplex PCR reads with MiXCR, giving one entry per CDR3 protein. This table has 350,000 or so distinct CDR3 sequences, around a fifth appearing once. Sequencing was performed on blood. Receptors were obtained from a woman in her fifties or sixties with Graves' hyperthyroidism.

This clonotype has at least ten counts. This sequence joins TRBV18 and TRBJ2-4; no definite D call. This CDR3 comprises 13 residues. CDR1 is KGHSH and CDR2 is LQKENI in the germline V gene. V was pared by 0 bases and J by 6 bases, with 6 bases between. CDR3 in amino acids: CASSPPSTNIQYF. The CDR3 region has the DNA TGTGCCAGCTCACCACCGAGTACAAACATTCAGTACTTC.

There are many counts of this clonotype. The V and J genes are TRBV30 and TRBJ1-3; no clear D. Germline V gives CDR1 GTSNPN, CDR2 SVGIG (reference sequence). This CDR3 region has 12 residues. The ends were cut back, 4 bases at V and 1 base at J, with 5 bases in the middle. In DNA form, the CDR3 reads TGTGCCTGGAAGAAATCTGGAAACACCATATATTTT. Translated: CAWKKSGNTIYF. The full variable domain, its missing parts supplied by reference TRBV30 and TRBJ1-3, is SQTIHQWPATLVQPVGSPLSLECTVEGTSNPNLYWYRQAAGRGLQLLFYSVGIGQISSEVPQNLSASRPQDRQFILSSKKLLLSDSGFYLCAWKKSGNTIYFGEGSWLTVV.

In regard to this clonotype: This clone may be a read error of a much larger clone one base away. This chain links TRBV12-3 or TRBV12-4 with TRBJ2-7; possibly TRBD1 for D (5 bases). The CDR3 covers 13 residues. The CDR3 sequence is CASGLRQQGEQYF. Written as DNA, the CDR3 is TGTGCCAGCGGTTTAAGACAGCAAGGAGAGCAGTACTTC.

This clonotype was picked up many times. V is TRBV5-1 and J is TRBJ1-1; D is possibly TRBD1 (6 bases). Trimming shortened V by 4 bases and J by 8 bases, and 12 bases separated the two germline ends. The CDR3 extends over 12 amino acids. Germline lookup yields CDR1 SGHRS and CDR2 YFSETQ. The CDR3 region has the DNA TGCGCCAGCAGCGAACAGGGAAACGAAGCTTTCTTT. Protein sequence: CASSEQGNEAFF. The whole variable domain, remainder taken from reference TRBV5-1 and TRBJ1-1, is KAGVTQTPRYLIKTRGQQVTLSCSPISGHRSVSWYQQTPGQGLQFLFEYFSETQRNKGNFPGRFSGRQFSNSRSEMNVSTLELGDSALYLCASSEQGNEAFFGQGTRLTVV.

This clonotype was counted many times. The V gene is TRBV28, the J gene TRBJ2-1; D gene uncertain. This CDR3 is built from 14 residues. Germline lookup yields CDR1 MDHEN and CDR2 SYDVKM. V lost 6 bases to trimming and J lost 4 bases, with 13 bases between them. The DNA of the CDR3 is TGTGCCAGCAGAACCAGTCCTGGATACAATGAGCAGTTCTTC. Amino acid sequence: CASRTSPGYNEQFF.

Ten or more counts support this clonotype. The DNA for the CDR3 is TGTGCCAGCAGTCCACCTCGACTGCCACAGGGGAACACCGGGGAGCTGTTTTTT. This codes for CASSPPRLPQGNTGELFF. V and J are TRBV27 and TRBJ2-2; D might be TRBD1 (6 bases). Per the germline V gene, CDR1 is MNHEY and CDR2 is SMNVEV (reference sequence). The CDR3 extends over 18 amino acids. The V end was cut by 5 bases, the J end by 1 base, with 20 bases between.

There are many counts of this clonotype. V and J are TRBV28 and TRBJ1-1; D perhaps matches TRBD1 (6 bases). The CDR3 runs 16 residues. V was cut by 8 bases and J by 1 base, with 20 bases left in between. CDR1 is MDHEN and CDR2 is SYDVKM in the germline V gene. DNA for the CDR3: TGTGCCAGCCCTACAGGGTACAAGCCAGGGAACACTGAAGCTTTCTTT. Translation: CASPTGYKPGNTEAFF.

V is TRBV12-3 or TRBV12-4 and J is TRBJ2-5; D uncertain. V shed 5 bases and J shed 2 bases, with 12 bases lying between them. This CDR3 is built from 14 residues. The chain's CDR3 is CASSDWRDQETQYF. CDR3 bases: TGTGCCAGCAGTGATTGGAGAGATCAAGAGACCCAGTACTTC.

This clonotype was observed a few times. The J gene is TRBJ1-5, the V gene TRBV6-1; D is unresolved. Between the trimmed V and J ends, which lost 3 bases and 0 bases, there was a span of 9 bases. The CDR3 consists of 15 residues. The V gene's germline CDR1 is MNHNS and CDR2 SASEGT. The CDR3 region has the DNA TGTGCCAGCAGTGATGGTAGCACTAGCAATCAGCCCCAGCATTTT. Translation gives CASSDGSTSNQPQHF.

This clonotype has ten or more counts. The chain has TRBV20-1 and TRBJ1-2; 7 bases map to TRBD1. CDR3 length equals 12 residues. CDR1 is DFQATT, CDR2 SNEGSKA, per germline (reference sequence). The V and J ends lost 5 bases and 6 bases, in that order; junction bases with no gene match: 6. CDR3 in DNA: TGCAGTGCTGTCAGGGGGATCGATGGCTACACCTTC. Amino acids: CSAVRGIDGYTF.

There are many counts of this clonotype. The chain employs TRBV19 and TRBJ2-7, with 13 bases matching TRBD2. V lost 0 bases, J lost 2 bases, and 16 bases stayed unmatched. The CDR3 has 21 amino acids. Per germline, CDR1 LNHDA and CDR2 SQIVND (reference sequence). The CDR3 DNA reads TGTGCCAGTAGTATAGATCCCAACACTCCGGGACTAGCGGGGCTTCCCTACGAGCAGTACTTC. It yields the protein CASSIDPNTPGLAGLPYEQYF.

The chain carries TRBV3-1 and TRBJ2-1; the D gene is possibly TRBD2 (6 bases). The V gene lost 5 bases and the J gene lost 6 bases, with 14 bases spanning the gap. The germline gives CDR1 LGHDT, CDR2 YNNKEL (reference sequence). There are 14 residues in the CDR3. CDR3 in amino acids: CASSRDLLANEQFF. CDR3 nucleotides: TGTGCCAGCAGCAGGGACTTACTAGCCAATGAGCAGTTCTTC.

For this clonotype: The junction shows a germline mismatch at one end, possibly a read error. The genes are TRBV11-2 and TRBJ2-7; D call uncertain. The CDR3 has 14 amino acids. Germline CDR1 reads SGHAT; CDR2 reads FQNNGV. CDR3 residues: CASSPGRFTYEQYF. In DNA form, the CDR3 reads TGTGCCAGCAGCCCCGGACGGTTCACCTACGAGCAATACTTC.

This clonotype was observed a few times. With a much larger clone just one base away, this may be a read error. The genes are TRBV12-3 or TRBV12-4 and TRBJ1-2; tentatively, D is TRBD1 (6 bases). The CDR3 has 15 residues. As DNA, the CDR3 is TGTGCCGGCAGTTCGGGACACCCAACGGCCTATGGCTACACCTTC. Translation: CAGSSGHPTAYGYTF.

At least ten counts were recorded for this clonotype. The chain employs TRBV6-1 and TRBJ2-1; 12 nucleotides line up with TRBD2. J gave up 1 base and V 5 bases, and 6 bases lay outside the gene matches. Germline V gene lookup returns CDR1 MNHNS and CDR2 SASEGT. This CDR3 is built from 17 residues. The CDR3 reads CASSHLAGGISYNEQFF. The CDR3 DNA reads TGTGCCAGCAGTCACCTAGCGGGGGGGATTTCCTACAATGAGCAGTTCTTC.

The rearrangement joins TRBV19 to TRBJ2-2, with D possibly matching TRBD2 (5 bases). V lost 7 bases, J lost 4 bases, and 13 bases lay in between. The CDR3 runs to 14 residues. The germline V gene has CDR1 LNHDA and CDR2 SQIVND (reference sequence). The CDR3 reads CASTGGRITGELFF. The CDR3 DNA sequence: TGTGCCAGTACTGGCGGGCGAATCACCGGGGAGCTGTTTTTT.

The genes are TRBV4-2 and TRBJ2-7; D perhaps matches TRBD2 (5 bases). The germline V and J ends were trimmed by 0 bases and 7 bases, with 16 bases remaining between them. CDR3 length equals 15 residues. In germline, CDR1 is LGHNA, CDR2 YNFKEQ. This CDR3 reads CASSQDRTSAIEQYF. In DNA, the CDR3 is TGTGCCAGCAGCCAAGATAGAACTAGTGCAATTGAGCAGTACTTC.

V gene TRBV7-9 combines with J gene TRBJ2-5, with 11 nucleotides matching TRBD1. V was pared by 5 bases and J by 2 bases, with 7 bases of the junction left unmatched. Germline V gene lookup returns CDR1 SEHNR and CDR2 FQNEAQ (reference sequence). CDR3 size: 16 residues. Here the CDR3 DNA reads TGTGCCAGCAGCCGCTGGACAGGGGGCCGGCAAGAGACCCAGTACTTC. It yields the protein CASSRWTGGRQETQYF.

This chain links TRBV11-2 with TRBJ1-2, with 12 bases matching TRBD1. The CDR3 runs to 15 residues. The germline gives CDR1 SGHAT, CDR2 FQNNGV. V trimming: 6 bases; J trimming: 7 bases; junction bases outside the gene matches: 9. CDR3: CASSPAGTGGLGYTF. CDR3 in DNA: TGTGCCAGCAGTCCAGCGGGGACAGGGGGCCTTGGCTACACCTTC.

This clonotype turned up a few times. The chain combines TRBV5-4 with TRBJ2-3; 10 bases are shared with TRBD2. Germline trimming cut 5 bases from V and 5 bases from J; bases unmatched to any gene: 14. Germline CDR1 SGHNT, CDR2 YYREEE (reference sequence). The CDR3 is 17 residues long. For the CDR3, the DNA is TGTGCCAGCAGTCGTCGCCAAACTAGCGGGGTTAAAGATACGCAGTATTTT. This codes for CASSRRQTSGVKDTQYF.